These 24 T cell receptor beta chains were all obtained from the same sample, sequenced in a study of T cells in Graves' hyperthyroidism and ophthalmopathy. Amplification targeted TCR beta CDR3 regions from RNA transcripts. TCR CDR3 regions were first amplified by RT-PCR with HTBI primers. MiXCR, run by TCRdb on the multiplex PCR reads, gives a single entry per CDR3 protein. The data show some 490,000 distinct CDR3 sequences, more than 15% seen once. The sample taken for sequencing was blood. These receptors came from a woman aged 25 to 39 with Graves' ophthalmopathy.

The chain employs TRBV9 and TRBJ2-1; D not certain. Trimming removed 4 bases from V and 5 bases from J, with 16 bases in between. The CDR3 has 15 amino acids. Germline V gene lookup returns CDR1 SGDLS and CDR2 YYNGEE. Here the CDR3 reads CASSSFPTGNNEQFF. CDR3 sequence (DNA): TGTGCCAGCAGCTCTTTTCCGACTGGAAACAATGAGCAGTTCTTC.

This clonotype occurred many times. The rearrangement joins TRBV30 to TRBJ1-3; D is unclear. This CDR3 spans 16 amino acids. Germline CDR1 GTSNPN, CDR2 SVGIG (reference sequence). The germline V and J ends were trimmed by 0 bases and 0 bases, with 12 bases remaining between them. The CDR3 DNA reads TGTGCCTGGAGTGTAAGAGGCGGAATCTCTGGAAACACCATATATTTT. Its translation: CAWSVRGGISGNTIYF.

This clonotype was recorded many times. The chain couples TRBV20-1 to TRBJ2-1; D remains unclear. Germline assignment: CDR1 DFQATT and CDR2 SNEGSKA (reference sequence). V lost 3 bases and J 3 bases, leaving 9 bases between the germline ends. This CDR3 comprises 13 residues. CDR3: CSASTDNYNEQFF. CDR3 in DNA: TGCAGTGCTAGCACAGATAACTACAATGAGCAGTTCTTC.

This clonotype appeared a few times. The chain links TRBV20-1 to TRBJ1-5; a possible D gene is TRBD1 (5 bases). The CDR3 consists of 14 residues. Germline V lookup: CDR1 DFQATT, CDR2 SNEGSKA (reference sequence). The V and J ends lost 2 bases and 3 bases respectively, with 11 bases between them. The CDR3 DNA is TGCAGTGCTAGAACCGGGACCCACAATCAGCCCCAGCATTTT. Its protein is CSARTGTHNQPQHF.

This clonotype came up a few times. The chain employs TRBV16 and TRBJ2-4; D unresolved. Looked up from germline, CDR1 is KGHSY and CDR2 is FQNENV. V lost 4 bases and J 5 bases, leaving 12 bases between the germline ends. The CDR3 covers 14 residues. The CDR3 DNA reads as TGTGCCAGCAGCCCTCCTACCAGAGAAAACATTCAGTACTTC. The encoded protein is CASSPPTRENIQYF.

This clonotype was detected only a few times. CDR3 protein: CASSMRTSTEAFF. The CDR3 bases are TGTGCCAGTAGTATGAGAACCTCCACTGAAGCTTTCTTT. J is TRBJ1-1 and V is TRBV19; D call uncertain. V lost 3 bases to trimming and J lost 4 bases, with 9 bases between them. Germline V lookup: CDR1 LNHDA, CDR2 SQIVND (reference sequence). This CDR3 is built from 13 residues.

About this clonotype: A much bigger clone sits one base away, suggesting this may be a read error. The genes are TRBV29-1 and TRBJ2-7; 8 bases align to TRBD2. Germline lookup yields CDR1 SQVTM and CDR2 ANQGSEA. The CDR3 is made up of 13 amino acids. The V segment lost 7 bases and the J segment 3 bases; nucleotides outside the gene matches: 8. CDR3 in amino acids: CSAVPGGRYEQYF. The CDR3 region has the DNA TGCAGCGCTGTTCCGGGAGGGCGCTACGAGCAGTACTTC.

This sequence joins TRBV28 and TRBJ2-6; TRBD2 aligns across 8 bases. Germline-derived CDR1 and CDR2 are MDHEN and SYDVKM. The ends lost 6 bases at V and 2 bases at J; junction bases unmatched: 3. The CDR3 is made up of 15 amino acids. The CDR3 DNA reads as TGTGCCAGCAGGGGAGCGGGAGCTGGGGCCAACGTCCTGACTTTC. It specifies CASRGAGAGANVLTF.

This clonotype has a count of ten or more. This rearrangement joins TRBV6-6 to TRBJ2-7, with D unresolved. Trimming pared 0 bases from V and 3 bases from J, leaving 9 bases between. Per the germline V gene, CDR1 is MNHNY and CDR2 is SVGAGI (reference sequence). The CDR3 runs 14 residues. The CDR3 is CASSYSAGRYEQYF. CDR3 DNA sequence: TGTGCCAGCAGTTACTCGGCAGGACGCTACGAGCAGTACTTC.

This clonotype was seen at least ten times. The CDR3, as DNA: TGTGCCAGCAGCCAACCGGGACTAGCTACAGACAATGAGCAGTTCTTC. Translation: CASSQPGLATDNEQFF. The chain recombines TRBV3-1 with TRBJ2-1, with 9 bases that match TRBD2. The CDR3 extends over 16 amino acids. CDR1 and CDR2 (germline): LGHDT, YNNKEL (reference sequence). Trimming took 2 bases from V and 5 from J; bases not matched to a gene: 7.

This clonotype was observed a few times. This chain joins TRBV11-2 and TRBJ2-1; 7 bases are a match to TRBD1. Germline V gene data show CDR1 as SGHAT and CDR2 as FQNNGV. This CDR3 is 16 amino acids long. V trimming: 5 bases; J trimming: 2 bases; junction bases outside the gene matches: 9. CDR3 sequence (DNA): TGTGCCAGCAGCAATTATCAGGGGGTTACCTACAATGAGCAGTTCTTC. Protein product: CASSNYQGVTYNEQFF.

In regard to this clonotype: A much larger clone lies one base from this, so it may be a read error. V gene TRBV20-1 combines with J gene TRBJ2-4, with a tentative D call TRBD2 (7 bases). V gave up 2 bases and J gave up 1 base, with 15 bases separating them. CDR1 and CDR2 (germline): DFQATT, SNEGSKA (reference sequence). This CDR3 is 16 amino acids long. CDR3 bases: TGCAGTGCTAGATGGGGAGGGGGAGAGGCCAAAAACATTCAGTACTTC. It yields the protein CSARWGGGEAKNIQYF.

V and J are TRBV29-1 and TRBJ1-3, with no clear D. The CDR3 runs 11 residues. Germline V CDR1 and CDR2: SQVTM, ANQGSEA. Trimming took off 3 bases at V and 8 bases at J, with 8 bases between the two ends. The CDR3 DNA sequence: TGCAGCGTTGATGGTGGTCACACCATATATTTT. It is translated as CSVDGGHTIYF.

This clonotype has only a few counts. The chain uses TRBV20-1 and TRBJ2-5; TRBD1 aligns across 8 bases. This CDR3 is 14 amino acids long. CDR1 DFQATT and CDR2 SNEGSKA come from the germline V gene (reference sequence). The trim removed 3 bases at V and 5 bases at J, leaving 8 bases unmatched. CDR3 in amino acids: CSASPGTGWETQYF. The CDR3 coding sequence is TGCAGTGCTAGCCCGGGGACAGGCTGGGAGACCCAGTACTTC.

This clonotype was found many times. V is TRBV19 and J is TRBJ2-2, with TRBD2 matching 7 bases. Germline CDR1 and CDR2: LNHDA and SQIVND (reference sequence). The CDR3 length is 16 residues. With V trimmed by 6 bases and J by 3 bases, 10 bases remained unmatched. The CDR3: CASRETGTTHTGELFF. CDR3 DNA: TGTGCCAGTAGGGAAACCGGGACTACCCACACCGGGGAGCTGTTTTTT.

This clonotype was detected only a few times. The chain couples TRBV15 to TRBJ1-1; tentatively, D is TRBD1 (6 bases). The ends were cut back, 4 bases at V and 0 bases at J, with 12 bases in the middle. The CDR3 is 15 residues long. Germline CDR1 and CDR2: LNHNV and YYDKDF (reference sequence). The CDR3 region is CATSTRTVVNTEAFF. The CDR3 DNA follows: TGTGCCACCAGCACCCGGACAGTTGTGAACACTGAAGCTTTCTTT.

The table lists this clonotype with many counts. This chain's CDR3 is CASSRQVDETQYF. The DNA of the CDR3 is TGTGCCAGCAGTAGACAGGTGGATGAGACCCAGTACTTC. The chain joins TRBV14 to TRBJ2-5, with D perhaps TRBD1 (6 bases). Trimming took off 6 bases at V and 5 bases at J, with 13 bases between the two ends. The CDR3 contains 13 residues. CDR1 is SGHDN, CDR2 FVKESK, per germline.

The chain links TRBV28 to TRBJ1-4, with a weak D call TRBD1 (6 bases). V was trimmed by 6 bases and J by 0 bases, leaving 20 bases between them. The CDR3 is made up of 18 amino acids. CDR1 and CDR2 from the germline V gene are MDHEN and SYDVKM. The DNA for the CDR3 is TGTGCCAGCAGCGCACTAGGGGGACGGGATGCAACTAATGAAAAACTGTTTTTT. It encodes CASSALGGRDATNEKLFF. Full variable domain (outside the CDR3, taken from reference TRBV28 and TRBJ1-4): DVKVTQSSRYLVKRTGEKVFLECVQDMDHENMFWYRQDPGLGLRLIYFSYDVKMKEKGDIPEGYSVSREKKERFSLILESASTNQTSMYLCASSALGGRDATNEKLFFGSGTQLSVL.

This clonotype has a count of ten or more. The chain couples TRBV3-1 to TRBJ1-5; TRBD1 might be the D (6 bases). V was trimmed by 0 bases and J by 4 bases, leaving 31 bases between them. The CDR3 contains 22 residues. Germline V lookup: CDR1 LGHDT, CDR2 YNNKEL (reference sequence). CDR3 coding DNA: TGTGCCAGCAGCCAAGAAGTGGGGCGGGGGCGACGGGGTCGGGTAGAGAATCAGCCCCAGCATTTT. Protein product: CASSQEVGRGRRGRVENQPQHF.

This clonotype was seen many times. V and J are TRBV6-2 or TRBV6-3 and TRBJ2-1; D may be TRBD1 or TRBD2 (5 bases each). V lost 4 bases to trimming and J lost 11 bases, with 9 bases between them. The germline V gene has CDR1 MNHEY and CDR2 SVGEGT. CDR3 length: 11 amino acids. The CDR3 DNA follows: TGTGCCAGCAGTTCCGAGGGACAGCAGTTCTTC. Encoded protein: CASSSEGQQFF.

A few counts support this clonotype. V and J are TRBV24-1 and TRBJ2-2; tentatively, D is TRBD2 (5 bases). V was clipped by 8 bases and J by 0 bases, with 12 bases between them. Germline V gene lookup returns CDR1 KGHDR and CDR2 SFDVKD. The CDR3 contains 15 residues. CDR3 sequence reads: CATNGGGANTGELFF. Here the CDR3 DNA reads TGTGCCACCAATGGAGGTGGGGCGAACACCGGGGAGCTGTTTTTT.

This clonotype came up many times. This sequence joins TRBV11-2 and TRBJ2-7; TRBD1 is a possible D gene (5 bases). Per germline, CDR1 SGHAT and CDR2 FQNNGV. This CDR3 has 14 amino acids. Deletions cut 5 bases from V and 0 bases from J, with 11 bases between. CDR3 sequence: CASSRQFSSYEQYF. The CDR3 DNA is TGTGCCAGCAGCCGACAGTTCAGCTCCTACGAGCAGTACTTC.

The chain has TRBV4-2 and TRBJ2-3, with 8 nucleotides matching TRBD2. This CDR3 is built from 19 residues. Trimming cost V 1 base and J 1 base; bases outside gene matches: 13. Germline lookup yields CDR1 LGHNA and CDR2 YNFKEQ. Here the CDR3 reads CASSQVGLGEPFGTDTQYF. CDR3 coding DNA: TGTGCCAGCAGCCAAGTGGGACTAGGAGAACCTTTTGGCACAGATACGCAGTATTTT.

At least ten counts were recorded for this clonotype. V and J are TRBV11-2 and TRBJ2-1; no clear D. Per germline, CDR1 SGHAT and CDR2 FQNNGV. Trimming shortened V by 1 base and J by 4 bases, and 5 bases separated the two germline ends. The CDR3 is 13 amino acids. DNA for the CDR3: TGTGCCAGCAGCTTAGGTGATTACAATGAGCAGTTCTTC. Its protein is CASSLGDYNEQFF. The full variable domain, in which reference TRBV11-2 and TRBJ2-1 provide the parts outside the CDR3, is EAGVAQSPRYKIIEKRQSVAFWCNPISGHATLYWYQQILGQGPKLLIQFQNNGVVDDSQLPKDRFSAERLKGVDSTLKIQPAKLEDSAVYLCASSLGDYNEQFFGPGTRLTVL.